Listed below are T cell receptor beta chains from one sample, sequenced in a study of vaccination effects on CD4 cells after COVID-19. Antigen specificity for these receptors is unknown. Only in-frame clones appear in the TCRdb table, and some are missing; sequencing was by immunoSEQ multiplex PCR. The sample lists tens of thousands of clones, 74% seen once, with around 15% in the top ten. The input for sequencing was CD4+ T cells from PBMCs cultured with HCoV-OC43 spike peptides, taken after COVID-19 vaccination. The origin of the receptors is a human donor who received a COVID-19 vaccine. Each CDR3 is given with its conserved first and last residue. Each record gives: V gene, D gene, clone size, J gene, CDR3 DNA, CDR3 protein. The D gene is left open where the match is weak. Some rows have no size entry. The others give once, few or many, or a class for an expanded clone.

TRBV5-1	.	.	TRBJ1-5	TGCGCCAGCAGCTCGAATCAGCCCCAGCATTTT	CASSSNQPQHF
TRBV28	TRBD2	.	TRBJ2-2	TGTGCCAGCCGGACTAGCGGGCTGAACACCGGGGAGCTGTTTTTT	CASRTSGLNTGELFF
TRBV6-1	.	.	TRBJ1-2	TGTGCCAGCAGTGAAATGGCGAGTGGCTACACCTTC	CASSEMASGYTF
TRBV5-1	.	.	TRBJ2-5	TGCGCCAGCAGCTTGGTTGGCCAGACCCAAGAGACCCAGTACTTC	CASSLVGQTQETQYF
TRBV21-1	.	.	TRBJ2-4	TGTGCCAGCAGTCTGATCCCAGGGAGATACATTCAGTACTTC	CASSLIPGRYIQYF
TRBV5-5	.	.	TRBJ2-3	TGTGCCAGCAGCTTGGGAGTCCGCACAGATACGCAGTATTTT	CASSLGVRTDTQYF
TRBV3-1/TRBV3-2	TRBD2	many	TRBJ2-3	TGTGCCAGCAGCCAGGTAGCGGGGGTCACAGATACGCAGTATTTT	CASSQVAGVTDTQYF
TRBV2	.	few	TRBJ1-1	TGTGCCACAAGCCGGACTAGCTTCACTGAAGCTTTCTTT	CATSRTSFTEAFF
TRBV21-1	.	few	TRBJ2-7	TGTGCCAGCCCTGTCACGGGAAGGACGCCTCTATACGAGCAGTACTTC	CASPVTGRTPLYEQYF
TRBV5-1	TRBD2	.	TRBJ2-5	TGCGCCAGCAGCTTGCGGGCGGGAGGGCGGGAGACCCAGTACTTC	CASSLRAGGRETQYF
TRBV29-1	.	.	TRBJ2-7	TGCAGCGTGGAACGGGGATCTGGGTCCTACGAGCAGTACTTC	CSVERGSGSYEQYF
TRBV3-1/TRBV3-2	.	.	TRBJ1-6	TGTGCCAGCAGCCAAGTTAACCAGGTTGATTCACCCCTCCACTTT	CASSQVNQVDSPLHF
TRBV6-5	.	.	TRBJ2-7	TGTGCCAGCAGCTCCTCGACGGCCTCCTACGAGCAGTACTTC	CASSSSTASYEQYF
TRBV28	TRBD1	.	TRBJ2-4	TGTGCCAGCAGTTGGGGACAGGGGTTAGCCAAAAACATTCAGTACTTC	CASSWGQGLAKNIQYF
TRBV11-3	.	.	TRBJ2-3	TGTGCCAGCAGCTTAGCCGCGGGGCTCCCGTTCGATACGCAGTATTTT	CASSLAAGLPFDTQYF
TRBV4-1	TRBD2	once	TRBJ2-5	TGCGCCAGCAGCCGAACTGGGACTAGCGGGGGGGCCGGGGAGACCCAGTACTTC	CASSRTGTSGGAGETQYF
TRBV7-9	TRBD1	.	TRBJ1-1	TGTGCCAGCAGCGCTGGGACAGGTTTGAACACTGAAGCTTTCTTT	CASSAGTGLNTEAFF
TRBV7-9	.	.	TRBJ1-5	TGTGCCAGCAGCTTAGCGATGGCGGGTGATCAGCCCCAGCATTTT	CASSLAMAGDQPQHF
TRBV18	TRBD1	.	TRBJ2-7	TGTGCCAGCTCACGATCAGCCGGGACAGGGGACTACGAGCAGTACTTC	CASSRSAGTGDYEQYF
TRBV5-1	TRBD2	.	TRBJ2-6	TGCGCCAGCAGCACTGGACTAGCGGGAATACCTGGGGCCAACGTCCTGACTTTC	CASSTGLAGIPGANVLTF
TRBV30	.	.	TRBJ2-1	TGTGCCTGGAGTCCCCCGGGCAGGGGACTTTACAATGAGCAGTTCTTC	CAWSPPGRGLYNEQFF
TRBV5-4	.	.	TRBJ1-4	TGTGCCAGCAGTGCCAGAACCAATGAAAAACTGTTTTTT	CASSARTNEKLFF
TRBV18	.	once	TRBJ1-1	TGTGCCAGCTCACCACAACAGGACGGGGAAACTGAAGCTTTCTTT	CASSPQQDGETEAFF
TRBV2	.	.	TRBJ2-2	TGTGCCAGCGGAGGGGATAACGGGGAGCTGTTTTTT	CASGGDNGELFF
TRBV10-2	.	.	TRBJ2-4	TGCGCCAGCAGTGCTGGGTTTGTTAACATTCAGTACTTC	CASSAGFVNIQYF
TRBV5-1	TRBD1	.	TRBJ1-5	TGCGCCAGCAGCTTGGGACAGGGTGGTCAGCCCCAGCATTTT	CASSLGQGGQPQHF
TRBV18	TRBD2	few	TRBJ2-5	TGTGCCAGCTCACCGCGACTAGCGGGAAACGGAGAGACCCAGTACTTC	CASSPRLAGNGETQYF
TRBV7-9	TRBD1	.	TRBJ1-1	TGTGCCAGCAGCTTTCCGGGACAGACCTACACTGAAGCTTTCTTT	CASSFPGQTYTEAFF
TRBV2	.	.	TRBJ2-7	TGTGCCAGCAGGGGACACTACGAGCAGTACTTC	CASRGHYEQYF
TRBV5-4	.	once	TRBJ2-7	TGTGCCAGCAGCTTGGTAGACCCCCAATGGGACGAGCAGTACTTC	CASSLVDPQWDEQYF
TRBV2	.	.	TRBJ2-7	TGTGCCAGCAGTGAAGAGGGGATCTGGGGCGAGCAGTACTTC	CASSEEGIWGEQYF
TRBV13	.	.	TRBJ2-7	TGTGCCAGCAGCTTCCCTACCTACGAGCAGTACTTC	CASSFPTYEQYF
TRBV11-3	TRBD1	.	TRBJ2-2	TGTGCCAGCAGCTCCCAGTTCGGCAGGGGGAGCGGGGAGCTGTTTTTT	CASSSQFGRGSGELFF
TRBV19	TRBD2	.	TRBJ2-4	TGTGCCAGTAGTGGGCTAGCGGATAACAAAAACATTCAGTACTTC	CASSGLADNKNIQYF
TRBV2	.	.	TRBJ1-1	TGTGCCAGCAGTGAAGCCATGAACACTGAAGCTTTCTTT	CASSEAMNTEAFF
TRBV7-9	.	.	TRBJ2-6	TGTGCCAGCAGCCCCAGGGACGGGTTCAGGTTCTCTGGGGCCAACGTCCTGACTTTC	CASSPRDGFRFSGANVLTF
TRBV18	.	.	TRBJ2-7	TGTGCCAGCCAGGCAGGGTCGTTTTCCTACGAGCAGTACTTC	CASQAGSFSYEQYF
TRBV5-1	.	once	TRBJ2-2	TGCGCCAGCAGCTTGTGGGCACCAAACACCGGGGAGCTGTTTTTT	CASSLWAPNTGELFF
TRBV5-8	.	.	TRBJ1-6	TGTGCCAGCAGTCCATCCGGGACACAGTATTCACCCCTCCACTTT	CASSPSGTQYSPLHF
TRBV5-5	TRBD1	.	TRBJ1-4	TGTGCCAGCAGGGTGGGACAGGGCTATGAAAAACTGTTTTTT	CASRVGQGYEKLFF
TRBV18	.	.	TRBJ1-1	TGTGCCAGCTCTCCCGATTGGACTGAAGCTTTCTTT	CASSPDWTEAFF